These T cell receptor beta chains were read from a single sample in a study of blood T cell repertoires in COVID-19. The table came from immunoSEQ multiplex PCR; TCRdb's copy has only in-frame clones and leaves some out. Of around 230,000 clones in the sample, roughly 77% were seen once. The source material was PBMCs or T cells enriched from blood (not recorded which). The source of these receptors is a middle-aged man who had recovered from COVID-19. Each CDR3 is given with its conserved first and last residue. Each record gives: clone size, V gene, D gene, J gene, CDR3 protein, CDR3 DNA. D genes are given only for firm matches. Size is stated for part of the rows, as once, few or many counts, or as a class when the clone is expanded.

>.|TRBV11-2|TRBD1|TRBJ1-2
CASRGTGYYGYTF
TGTGCCAGCAGGGGGACAGGTTACTATGGCTACACCTTC
>.|TRBV11-2|.|TRBJ2-1
CASSLKPGGSYNEQFF
TGTGCCAGCAGCTTAAAACCTGGCGGATCTTACAATGAGCAGTTCTTC
>once|TRBV7-6|TRBD2|TRBJ2-1
CASSLADGTSGRRSYNEQFF
TGTGCCAGCAGCTTAGCGGACGGGACTAGCGGGAGAAGGTCCTACAATGAGCAGTTCTTC
>.|TRBV27|.|TRBJ1-2
CASRLYETTNYGYTF
TGTGCCAGCAGACTCTACGAGACAACGAACTATGGCTACACCTTC
>.|TRBV20-1|.|TRBJ2-1
CSASAFKGRSSYNEQFF
TGCAGTGCTAGTGCCTTCAAAGGTAGGAGCTCCTACAATGAGCAGTTCTTC
>.|TRBV9|TRBD2|TRBJ2-7
CASSLTSAYEQYF
TGTGCCAGCAGCCTTACTAGCGCCTACGAGCAGTACTTC
>few|TRBV7-2|.|TRBJ2-4
CASSLKRAGAKNIQYF
TGTGCCAGCAGCTTAAAAAGGGCGGGGGCCAAAAACATTCAGTACTTC
>.|TRBV2|TRBD2|TRBJ2-1
CASSATSGGRNEQFF
TGTGCCAGCAGCGCCACTAGCGGGGGTAGGAATGAGCAGTTCTTC
>.|TRBV19|TRBD2|TRBJ2-5
CASSWGDSGGLQETQYF
TGTGCCAGTAGTTGGGGGGATAGCGGGGGTTTGCAAGAGACCCAGTACTTC
>.|TRBV7-6|.|TRBJ1-1
CASSPGGTEAFF
TGTGCCAGCAGCCCGGGAGGTACTGAAGCTTTCTTT
>.|TRBV11-2|.|TRBJ2-5
CASSLDRELIGQETQYF
TGTGCCAGCAGCTTAGATCGGGAGTTGATAGGCCAAGAGACCCAGTACTTC
>few|TRBV29-1|.|TRBJ2-5
CSTRGAQETQYF
TGCAGCACCCGGGGGGCCCAAGAGACCCAGTACTTC
>.|TRBV19|.|TRBJ1-6
CASKRSNRYNSPLHF
TGTGCCAGTAAGAGGAGCAATCGGTATAATTCACCCCTCCACTTT
>few|TRBV9|.|TRBJ1-3
CASSGGGSSGNTIYF
TGTGCCAGCAGCGGCGGAGGGAGCTCTGGAAACACCATATATTTT
>.|TRBV10-3|TRBD1|TRBJ2-7
CAIRTGTGLYEQYF
TGTGCCATCAGGACCGGGACAGGGCTCTACGAGCAGTACTTC
>few|TRBV6-5|TRBD2|TRBJ2-7
CASSSSGRAYEQYF
TGTGCCAGCAGTTCAAGCGGGAGGGCCTACGAGCAGTACTTC
>once|TRBV9|.|TRBJ1-2
CASSRVQGPDGYTF
TGTGCCAGCAGCCGAGTTCAGGGGCCTGATGGCTACACCTTC
>once|TRBV5-1|TRBD1|TRBJ1-6
CASSEGDRGISPLHF
TGCGCCAGCAGCGAAGGGGACAGGGGGATCTCACCCCTCCACTTT
>.|TRBV29-1|.|TRBJ1-5
CSVGSGDSNQPQHF
TGCAGCGTTGGTTCAGGGGATAGCAATCAGCCCCAGCATTTT
>.|TRBV9|TRBD1|TRBJ2-1
CASSGHRGSDEQFF
TGTGCCAGCAGCGGCCACAGGGGTAGCGATGAGCAGTTCTTC
>once|TRBV10-3|TRBD1|TRBJ2-5
CAISEPRTGGQETQYF
TGTGCCATCAGTGAGCCTAGGACAGGGGGTCAAGAGACCCAGTACTTC
>.|TRBV19|TRBD1|TRBJ1-1
CASRRRGQGALNTEAFF
TGTGCCAGTAGACGCCGGGGACAGGGGGCCCTAAACACTGAAGCTTTCTTT
>.|TRBV20-1|TRBD2|TRBJ2-1
CSASSKRAPGRYNEQFF
TGCAGTGCTAGTTCCAAACGGGCCCCCGGGAGGTACAATGAGCAGTTCTTC
>few|TRBV27|.|TRBJ1-5
CASLAPQGYSNQPQHF
TGTGCCAGCCTCGCTCCACAGGGATATAGCAATCAGCCCCAGCATTTT
>.|TRBV5-1|TRBD1|TRBJ1-1
CASSRDRHTEAFF
TGCGCCAGCAGCCGGGACAGGCACACTGAAGCTTTCTTT
>.|TRBV14|TRBD2|TRBJ2-3
CASSSVLAGFSDTQYF
TGTGCCAGCAGCTCTGTTCTAGCGGGTTTTTCAGATACGCAGTATTTT
>.|TRBV24-1|TRBD1|TRBJ2-5
CATSEPGQGALTQYF
TGTGCCACCAGTGAACCGGGACAGGGGGCTTTAACCCAGTACTTC
>.|TRBV5-1|TRBD2|TRBJ2-1
CASSGGSGGNNEQFF
TGCGCCAGCAGTGGCGGTAGCGGGGGAAACAATGAGCAGTTCTTC
>.|TRBV11-2|TRBD2|TRBJ2-1
CASSLGVREGGYNEQFF
TGTGCCAGCAGCTTAGGTGTCCGGGAGGGAGGGTACAATGAGCAGTTCTTC
>once|TRBV5-6|.|TRBJ2-2
CASSLMTDSTNTGELFF
TGTGCCAGCAGCTTGATGACGGACAGTACCAACACCGGGGAGCTGTTTTTT
>once|TRBV7-9|.|TRBJ1-2
CASSLAGQRGYTF
TGTGCCAGCAGCTTAGCTGGCCAGCGAGGCTACACCTTC
>once|TRBV6-5|TRBD1|TRBJ1-2
CASSYTGTGVVYGYTF
TGTGCCAGCAGTTACACCGGGACAGGGGTAGTCTATGGCTACACCTTC
>.|TRBV6-5|.|TRBJ2-5
CASTWGQQYQETQYF
TGTGCCAGTACGTGGGGACAACAGTACCAAGAGACCCAGTACTTC
>few|TRBV5-1|TRBD1|TRBJ1-3
CATRTGETGNTIYF
TGCGCCACCAGGACAGGGGAGACTGGAAACACCATATATTTT
>many|TRBV12-3/TRBV12-4|.|TRBJ2-5
CASSILGGETQYF
TGTGCCAGCAGTATCCTAGGTGGGGAGACCCAGTACTTC
>.|TRBV27|TRBD2|TRBJ2-7
CASSLAGSSYEQYF
TGTGCCAGCAGCCTAGCGGGGAGCTCCTACGAGCAGTACTTC
>.|TRBV11-2|TRBD1|TRBJ2-7
CASSSTGGYEQYF
TGTGCCAGCAGCTCTACAGGGGGATACGAGCAGTACTTC
>.|TRBV5-6|.|TRBJ1-2
CASSAGTDYGYTF
TGTGCCAGCAGCGCCGGGACTGATTATGGCTACACCTTC
>.|TRBV7-2|.|TRBJ1-1
CASSPGQNTEAFF
TGTGCCAGCAGCCCGGGACAGAACACTGAAGCTTTCTTT